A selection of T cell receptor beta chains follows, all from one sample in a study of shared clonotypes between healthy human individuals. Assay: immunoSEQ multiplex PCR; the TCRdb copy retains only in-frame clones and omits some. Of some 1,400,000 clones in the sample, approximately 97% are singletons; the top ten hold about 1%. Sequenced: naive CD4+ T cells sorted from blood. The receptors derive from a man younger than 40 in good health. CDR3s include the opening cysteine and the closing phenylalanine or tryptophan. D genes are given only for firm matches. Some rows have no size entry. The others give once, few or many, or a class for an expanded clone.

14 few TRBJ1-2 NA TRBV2 TGTGCCAGCAGTGAAAGGCAGGGGAACTATGGCTACACCTTC CASSERQGNYGYTF
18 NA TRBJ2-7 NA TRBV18 TGTGCCAGCTCACCACGTTTGATCAGCGAAGAATCTTCCTACGAGCAGTACTTC CASSPRLISEESSYEQYF
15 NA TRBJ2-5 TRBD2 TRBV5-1 TGCGCCAGCAGCTTGGCCGGGGGGGGCCAAGAGACCCAGTACTTC CASSLAGGGQETQYF
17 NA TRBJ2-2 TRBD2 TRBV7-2 TGTGCCAGCAGCTTAGGGGCGTCTAGCGGTAACACCGGGGAGCTGTTTTTT CASSLGASSGNTGELFF
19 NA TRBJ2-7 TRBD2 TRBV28 TGTGCCAGCAGTTCACTATCGCCACTAGCGGGAGTATCGTCCTACGAGCAGTACTTC CASSSLSPLAGVSSYEQYF
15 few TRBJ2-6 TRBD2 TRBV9 TGTGCCAGCTCACAGGCGGGAGCTGGGGCCAACGTCCTGACTTTC CASSQAGAGANVLTF
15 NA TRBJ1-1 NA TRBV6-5 TGTGCCAGCAGTTACAGACCAGGCGCAAACACTGAAGCTTTCTTT CASSYRPGANTEAFF
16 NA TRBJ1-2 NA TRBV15 TGTGCCACCAGCAGTGTCAGGGAACCATCTAGGGGTGGCTACACCTTC CATSSVREPSRGGYTF
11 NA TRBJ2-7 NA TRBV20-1 TGCAGTGCTTACAGGTCTTTCGAGCAGTACTTC CSAYRSFEQYF
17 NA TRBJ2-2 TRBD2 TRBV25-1 TGTGCCAGCAGTGACCTTACTAGCGGGAGGGCCAACGGGGAGCTGTTTTTT CASSDLTSGRANGELFF
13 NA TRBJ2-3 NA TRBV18 TGTGCCAGCTCACCACGGGGCCCAGATACGCAGTATTTT CASSPRGPDTQYF
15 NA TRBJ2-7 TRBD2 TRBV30 TGTGCCTGGAGGGGGGAATCGCTAGCGGGAACCTGGCAGTACTTC CAWRGESLAGTWQYF
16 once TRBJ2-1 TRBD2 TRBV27 TGTGCCAGCAGTTTCGTGGCTAGCGGGACCTACAATGAGCAGTTCTTC CASSFVASGTYNEQFF
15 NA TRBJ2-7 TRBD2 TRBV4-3 TGCGCCAGCAGCCGCACAACGGGGGGGCTATACGAGCAGTACTTC CASSRTTGGLYEQYF
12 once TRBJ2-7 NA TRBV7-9 TGTGCCAGCAGCCAGGGGACATACGAGCAGTACTTC CASSQGTYEQYF
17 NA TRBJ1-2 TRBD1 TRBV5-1 TGCGCCAGCAGCTCTCAATTCCCGGACAGGGGGCCATATGGCTACACCTTC CASSSQFPDRGPYGYTF
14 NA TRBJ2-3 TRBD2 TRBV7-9 TGTGCCAGCAGCGGACTAGCGGGCACAGATACGCAGTATTTT CASSGLAGTDTQYF
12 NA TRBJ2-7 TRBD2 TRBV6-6 TGTGCCAGCCGGGAGGGCCGGGGCGAGCAGTACTTC CASREGRGEQYF
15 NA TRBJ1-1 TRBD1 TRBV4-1 TGCGCCAGCAGCCAAGCGACAGGGGAGTGGACTGAAGCTTTCTTT CASSQATGEWTEAFF
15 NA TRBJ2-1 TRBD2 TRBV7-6 TGTGCCAGCAGCTACCGACTAGCAGACTACAATGAGCAGTTCTTC CASSYRLADYNEQFF